This T cell receptor beta chain stems from a study of blood T cell repertoires in COVID-19. The method was immunoSEQ multiplex PCR; TCRdb's version includes in-frame clones alone and lacks a portion of them. The data show approximately 250,000 clones, 80% to 90% seen once. V lost 5 bases and J lost 6; bases outside the gene matches: 10. CDR3 size: 15 residues. The germline gives CDR1 MNHEY, CDR2 SVGEGT. The V and J genes are TRBV6-2 or TRBV6-3 and TRBJ1-2; 9 nucleotides line up with TRBD1. The TCR was taken from a man aged 25-45 years with acute COVID-19. Specimen: PBMCs or T cells enriched from blood (not recorded which). CDR3 nucleotides: TGTGCCAGCAGTATCGCCGGGACAGGGTATCATGGCTACACCTTC. This translates into CASSIAGTGYHGYTF.